This T cell receptor (beta chain) was found in a study of shared clonotypes between healthy human individuals. The CDR3 consists of 12 residues. The V gene's germline CDR1 is LNHDA and CDR2 SQIVND (reference sequence). V gave up 10 bases and J gave up 6 bases, with 15 bases separating them. Using immunoSEQ multiplex PCR, the repertoire was profiled, and TCRdb retains in-frame clones only, with some absent. Of over a million clones in the sample, more than 75% were seen once. This clonotype originated in a man aged 18 to 29 in good health. Some clones in this sample may be carry-over from other donors' samples. Sequencing was carried out using memory CD4+ T cells from PBMCs. Regarding subset: CD45RA-negative fraction. This chain connects TRBV19 to TRBJ2-5, with D unclear. CDR3 DNA sequence: TGTGCCACCTCTATGGCCCCCCAGACCCAGTACTTC. This codes for CATSMAPQTQYF. Drawing the rest from reference TRBV19 and TRBJ2-5, the complete variable domain is DGGITQSPKYLFRKEGQNVTLSCEQNLNHDAMYWYRQDPGQGLRLIYYSQIVNDFQKGDIAEGYSVSREKKESFPLTVTSAQKNPTAFYLCATSMAPQTQYFGPGTRLLVL.